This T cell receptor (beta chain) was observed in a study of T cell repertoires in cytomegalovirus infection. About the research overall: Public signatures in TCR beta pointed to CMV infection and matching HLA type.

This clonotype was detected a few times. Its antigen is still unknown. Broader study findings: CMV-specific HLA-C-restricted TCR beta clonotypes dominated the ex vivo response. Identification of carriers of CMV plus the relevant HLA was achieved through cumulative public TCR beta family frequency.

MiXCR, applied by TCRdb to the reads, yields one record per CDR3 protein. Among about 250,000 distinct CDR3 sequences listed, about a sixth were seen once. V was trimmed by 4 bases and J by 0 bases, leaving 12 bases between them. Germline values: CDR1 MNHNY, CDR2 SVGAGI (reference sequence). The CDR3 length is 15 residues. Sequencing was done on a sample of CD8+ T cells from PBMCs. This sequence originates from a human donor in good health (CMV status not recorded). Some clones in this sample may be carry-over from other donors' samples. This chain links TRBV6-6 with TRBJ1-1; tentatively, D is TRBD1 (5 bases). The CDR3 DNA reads TGTGCCAGCAGTTCGACGGGGCAGTTGAACACTGAAGCTTTCTTT. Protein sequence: CASSSTGQLNTEAFF.